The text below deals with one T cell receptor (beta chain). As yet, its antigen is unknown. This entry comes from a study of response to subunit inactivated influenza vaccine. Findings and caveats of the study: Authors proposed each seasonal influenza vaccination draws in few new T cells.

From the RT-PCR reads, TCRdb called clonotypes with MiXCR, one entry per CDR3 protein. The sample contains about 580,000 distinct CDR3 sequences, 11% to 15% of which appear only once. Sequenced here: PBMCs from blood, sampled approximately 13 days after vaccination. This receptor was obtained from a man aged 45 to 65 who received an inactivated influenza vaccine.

The CDR3 protein is CSASGRTTYNEQFF. CDR3 sequence (DNA): TGCAGTGCTAGCGGGAGGACAACCTACAATGAGCAGTTCTTC. The chain employs TRBV20-1 and TRBJ2-1, with 7 bases fitting TRBD2. Germline V CDR1 and CDR2: DFQATT, SNEGSKA (reference sequence). The CDR3 is 14 amino acids. J lost 2 bases, V lost 3 bases, and 4 bases had no gene match.